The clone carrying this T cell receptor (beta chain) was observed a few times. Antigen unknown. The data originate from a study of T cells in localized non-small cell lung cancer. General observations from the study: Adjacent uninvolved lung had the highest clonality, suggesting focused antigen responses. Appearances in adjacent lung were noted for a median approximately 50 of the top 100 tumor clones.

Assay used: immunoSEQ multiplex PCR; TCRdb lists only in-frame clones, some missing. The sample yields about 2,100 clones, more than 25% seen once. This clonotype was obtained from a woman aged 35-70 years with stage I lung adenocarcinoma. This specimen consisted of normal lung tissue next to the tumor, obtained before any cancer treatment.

The CDR3 DNA follows: TGTGCCAGCAGCTGGGACAGGGGGCAGGGACCCTACGAGCAGTACTTC. Translated, it gives CASSWDRGQGPYEQYF. The gene calls are TRBV11-3 and TRBJ2-7, with 12 bases lining up with TRBD1. The trim removed 4 bases at V and 2 bases at J, leaving 6 bases unmatched. CDR1 and CDR2 from the germline V gene are SGHNT and YENEEA. The CDR3 is made up of 16 amino acids.